This is a list of T cell receptor beta chains from one sample in a study of T cell repertoires in cytomegalovirus infection. Each CDR3 protein is one row after TCRdb ran MiXCR on the reads. Of hundreds of thousands of distinct CDR3 sequences in the sample, 33% are singletons; the top ten hold 15% to 20%. No antigen is known for these receptors. The specimen was cultured PBMCs, collected from culture after CMV antigen stimulation. All receptors come from a human donor in good health (CMV status not recorded). Some clones in this sample may be carry-over from other donors' samples. Each CDR3 is given with its conserved first and last residue. A D gene is named only where the DNA matches it firmly. Not all rows give a size; the values are once, few, many and, for expanded clones, a class.

j_call,clone_size,d_call,v_call,cdr3_nt,cdr3_aa
TRBJ2-1,few,TRBD1,TRBV7-2,TGTGCCAGCAGCTTCTTTGGACAGGGGAGTGAGCAGTTCTTC,CASSFFGQGSEQFF
TRBJ2-2,few,.,TRBV7-2,TGTGCCAGCAGCTTAGCGGACTGGATTAACACCGGGGAGCTGTTTTTT,CASSLADWINTGELFF
TRBJ1-5,.,.,TRBV12-3/TRBV12-4,TGTGCCAGCGCCACCCTAGGCACGTCCAATCAGCCCCAGCATTTT,CASATLGTSNQPQHF
TRBJ2-2,few,TRBD2,TRBV7-6,TGTGCCAGCAGCCCGGGACTAGCGGGGCCGGTTGGGGAGCTGTTTTTT,CASSPGLAGPVGELFF
TRBJ1-2,many,.,TRBV12-3/TRBV12-4,TGTGCCAGCAGTTTAAGCTATGGCTACACCTTC,CASSLSYGYTF
TRBJ1-1,few,TRBD1,TRBV19,TGTGCCACCAGAGCGGACAGGGACACTGAAGCTTTCTTT,CATRADRDTEAFF
TRBJ2-1,many,TRBD1,TRBV7-2,TGTGCCAGCAGCTTAGGGTCAGGACAGGGAATTGTTTTACAGTTCTTC,CASSLGSGQGIVLQFF
TRBJ2-7,few,TRBD1,TRBV28,TGTGCCAGCAGTTCACGTCCCGGGACAGGGGTTTTCGAGCAGTACTTC,CASSSRPGTGVFEQYF
TRBJ2-1,.,TRBD2,TRBV28,TGTGCCAGCGGGACTAGCGGGAGGGGTGAGCAGTTCTTC,CASGTSGRGEQFF
TRBJ1-4,.,.,TRBV12-3/TRBV12-4,TGTGCCAGCAGTTTACTTGGGACCAACAAGGGAAAACTGTTTTTT,CASSLLGTNKGKLFF
TRBJ1-3,.,TRBD1,TRBV27,TGTGCCAGCAGGGACGGACAGGGCTCTGGAAACACCATATATTTT,CASRDGQGSGNTIYF